This TCR beta chain was captured in a study of blood T cell repertoires in COVID-19. The CDR3 loop spans 12 amino acids. Germline CDR1 reads SGHVS; CDR2 reads FQNEAQ. V was pared by 5 bases and J by 3 bases, with 7 bases between. The assay was immunoSEQ multiplex PCR, and TCRdb's table has in-frame clones only and misses some. The data contain some 250,000 clones, 70% to 90% of them singletons. The TCR was taken from a woman in her thirties who had recovered from COVID-19. The rearrangement uses TRBV7-8 and TRBJ1-1; no firm D call. The sequenced material came from peripheral blood. The CDR3 DNA sequence: TGTGCCAGCAGCCCAATCCACACTGAAGCTTTCTTT. It encodes CASSPIHTEAFF.